The 10 T cell receptor beta chains below come from one sample, sequenced in a study of PD-1 blockade in classical Hodgkin lymphoma. Every patient experienced relapse after autologous stem cell transplantation, and brentuximab vedotin exposure varied. Here immunoSEQ multiplex PCR was the method, and the copy in TCRdb shows in-frame clones only, minus some. Seen here are about 50,000 clones, around 70% observed once, and the top ten hold roughly 9.6%. The sequences come from peripheral blood mononuclear cells (PBMCs), collected at baseline. All receptors derive from a human donor with classical Hodgkin lymphoma.

The chain is built from TRBV30 and TRBJ2-7; TRBD2 agrees at 8 bases. Per germline, CDR1 GTSNPN and CDR2 SVGIG (reference sequence). The CDR3 length is 14 residues. Trimming removed 2 bases from V and 0 bases from J; junction bases left unmatched: 3. CDR3 amino acids: CAWSQAGGSYEQYF. The CDR3 DNA sequence: TGTGCCTGGAGTCAGGCGGGGGGCTCCTACGAGCAGTACTTC.

This chain's CDR3 is CASSSNRDRFYEQYF. The DNA for the CDR3 is TGTGCCAGCAGTTCGAACCGGGACAGGTTCTACGAGCAGTACTTC. The chain recombines TRBV6-5 with TRBJ2-7; 8 positions agree with TRBD1. This CDR3 has 15 amino acids. Germline loops: CDR1 MNHEY, CDR2 SVGAGI. The ends lost 4 bases at V and 3 bases at J; junction bases unmatched: 8.

The chain couples TRBV7-3 to TRBJ2-3; TRBD2 aligns across 8 bases. The CDR3 has 13 residues. Germline values: CDR1 SGHTA, CDR2 FQGTGA. V was pared by 1 base and J by 13 bases, with 7 bases of the junction left unmatched. The CDR3 DNA reads TGTGCCAGCAGCTTAAGCCCGGGACTAGTAGAGTATTTT. Translating it yields CASSLSPGLVEYF.

The chain employs TRBV19 and TRBJ1-4; TRBD1 might be the D (5 bases). Germline lookup yields CDR1 LNHDA and CDR2 SQIVND (reference sequence). This CDR3 has 14 amino acids. The germline V and J ends were trimmed by 6 bases and 12 bases, with 20 bases remaining between them. CDR3: CASSAGQIPGELFF. In DNA form, the CDR3 reads TGTGCCAGTAGCGCGGGGCAGATCCCCGGAGAACTGTTTTTT.

This chain uses TRBV19 with TRBJ1-5; no definite D call. The germline gives CDR1 LNHDA, CDR2 SQIVND (reference sequence). The CDR3 sequence is 13 residues long. V lost 4 bases and J 0 bases, leaving 4 bases between the germline ends. The CDR3 sequence: CASSTNSNQPQHF. The CDR3 DNA follows: TGTGCCAGTAGTACGAATAGCAATCAGCCCCAGCATTTT.

V and J are TRBV7-9 and TRBJ2-7; D possibly corresponds to TRBD2 (6 bases). The CDR3 loop spans 12 amino acids. V gave up 5 bases and J gave up 7 bases, with 12 bases separating them. CDR1 is SEHNR, CDR2 FQNEAQ, per germline (reference sequence). CDR3 sequence: CASSNTGEEQYF. The CDR3 DNA is TGTGCCAGCAGCAACACGGGGGAGGAGCAGTACTTC.

The gene calls are TRBV19 and TRBJ2-7; no clear D gene. V was trimmed by 3 bases and J by 4 bases, leaving 7 bases between them. The CDR3 is 12 residues long. Germline values: CDR1 LNHDA, CDR2 SQIVND (reference sequence). DNA for the CDR3: TGTGCCAGTAGTATTCCCGGGTACGAGCAGTACTTC. Residues: CASSIPGYEQYF.

The J gene is TRBJ2-3, the V gene TRBV30; D may be TRBD2 (5 bases). Trimming removed 0 bases from V and 6 bases from J, with 7 bases in between. CDR1 and CDR2 (germline): GTSNPN, SVGIG (reference sequence). This CDR3 comprises 12 residues. This CDR3 is CAWSVWRDTQYF. DNA for the CDR3: TGTGCCTGGAGTGTTTGGAGGGATACGCAGTATTTT.

The chain employs TRBV9 and TRBJ2-1, with TRBD2 identical over 7 bases. Per the germline V gene, CDR1 is SGDLS and CDR2 is YYNGEE. V gave up 0 bases and J gave up 0 bases; unmatched junction bases: 6. The length of the CDR3 is 17 residues. The CDR3 sequence is CASSVAGGSSSYNEQFF. Written as DNA, the CDR3 is TGTGCCAGCAGCGTAGCTGGCGGGAGTTCCTCCTACAATGAGCAGTTCTTC.

The rearrangement joins TRBV28 to TRBJ2-7; TRBD2 aligns across 11 bases. Germline assignment: CDR1 MDHEN and CDR2 SYDVKM. With 3 bases clipped from V and 3 bases from J, the junction kept 4 bases outside the gene matches. This CDR3 spans 15 amino acids. In DNA form, the CDR3 reads TGTGCCAGCAGTTTTCCCGGGACTAGCGGCTACGAGCAGTACTTC. It yields the protein CASSFPGTSGYEQYF.